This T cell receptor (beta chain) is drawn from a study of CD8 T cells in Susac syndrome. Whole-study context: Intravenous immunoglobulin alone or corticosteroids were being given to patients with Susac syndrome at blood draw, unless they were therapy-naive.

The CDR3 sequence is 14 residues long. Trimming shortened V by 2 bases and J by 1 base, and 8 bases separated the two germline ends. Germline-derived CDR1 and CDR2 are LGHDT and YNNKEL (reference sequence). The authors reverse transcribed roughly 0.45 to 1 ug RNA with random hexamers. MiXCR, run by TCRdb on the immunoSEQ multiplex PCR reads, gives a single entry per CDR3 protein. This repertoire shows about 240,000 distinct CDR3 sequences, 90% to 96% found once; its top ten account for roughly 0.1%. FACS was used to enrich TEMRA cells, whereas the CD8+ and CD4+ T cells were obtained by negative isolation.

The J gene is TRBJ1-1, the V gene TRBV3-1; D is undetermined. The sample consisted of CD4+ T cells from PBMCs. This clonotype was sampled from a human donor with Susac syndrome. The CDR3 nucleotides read TGTGCCAGCAGCCAACGGCGGCAGAACACTGAAGCTTTCTTT. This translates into CASSQRRQNTEAFF.